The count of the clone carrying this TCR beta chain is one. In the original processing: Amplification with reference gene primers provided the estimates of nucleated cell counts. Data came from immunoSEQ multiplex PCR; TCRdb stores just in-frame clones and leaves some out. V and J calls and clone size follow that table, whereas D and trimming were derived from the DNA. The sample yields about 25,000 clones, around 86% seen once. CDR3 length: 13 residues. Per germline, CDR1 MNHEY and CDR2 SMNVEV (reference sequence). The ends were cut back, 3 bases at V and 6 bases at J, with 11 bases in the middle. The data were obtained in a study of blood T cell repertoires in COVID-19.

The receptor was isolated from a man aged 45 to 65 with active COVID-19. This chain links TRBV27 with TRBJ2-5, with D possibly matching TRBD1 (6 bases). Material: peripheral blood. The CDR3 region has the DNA TGTGCCAGCAGTTTTTCCGGGACAAAGACCCAGTACTTC. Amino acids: CASSFSGTKTQYF.